Below are 26 T cell receptor beta chains sequenced from a single sample in a study of blood T cell repertoires in COVID-19. Clones were sequenced by immunoSEQ multiplex PCR, and TCRdb holds only the in-frame ones, with some missing. Of about 50,000 clones in the sample, 85% to 90% were seen once. Sequencing was done on a sample of peripheral blood. These receptors came from a human donor in a cohort sampled during active COVID-19.

J is TRBJ1-5 and V is TRBV21-1. TRBV21-1 is a known pseudogene. The CDR3 extends over 14 amino acids. CDR3 in amino acids: CASSKEAANQPQHF. The CDR3 coding sequence is TGTGCCAGCAGCAAGGAGGCAGCTAATCAGCCCCAGCATTTT.

This clone was seen a handful of times. This sequence joins TRBV29-1 and TRBJ2-1; 10 nucleotides align to TRBD2. The CDR3 runs 16 residues. Per the germline V gene, CDR1 is SQVTM and CDR2 is ANQGSEA. J gave up 0 bases and V 3 bases, and 5 bases lay outside the gene matches. CDR3: CSVDGLAEISYNEQFF. The CDR3 DNA follows: TGCAGCGTTGACGGACTAGCGGAGATCTCCTACAATGAGCAGTTCTTC.

The chain joins TRBV7-9 to TRBJ2-6; D perhaps matches TRBD1 (6 bases). The V and J ends lost 3 bases and 0 bases respectively, with 12 bases between them. Germline-derived CDR1 and CDR2 are SEHNR and FQNEAQ (reference sequence). This CDR3 has 17 residues. The CDR3 loop is CASSFRQGSSGANVLTF. The CDR3 DNA reads as TGTGCCAGCAGCTTCCGGCAGGGGAGCTCTGGGGCCAACGTCCTGACTTTC.

J is TRBJ2-3 and V is TRBV9; a possible D gene is TRBD2 (5 bases). The germline V gene has CDR1 SGDLS and CDR2 YYNGEE. The CDR3 extends over 15 amino acids. V dropped 5 bases and J dropped 1 base, with 14 bases sitting between them. The DNA of the CDR3 is TGTGCCAGCAGTGCCGGCGGGCGGGGCACAGATACGCAGTATTTT. It codes for CASSAGGRGTDTQYF. Variable domain in full (rest from reference TRBV9 and TRBJ2-3): DSGVTQTPKHLITATGQRVTLRCSPRSGDLSVYWYQQSLDQGLQFLIQYYNGEERAKGNILERFSAQQFPDLHSELNLSSLELGDSALYFCASSAGGRGTDTQYFGPGTRLTVL.

CDR3 residues: CASSPGSREQYF. DNA for the CDR3: TGTGCCAGCAGTCCCGGTTCGAGAGAGCAGTACTTC. The genes are TRBV12-3 or TRBV12-4 and TRBJ2-7; D is unclear. V lost 5 bases, J lost 7 bases, and 12 bases lay in between. The CDR3 is 12 amino acids.

The chain has TRBV3-1 (or the pseudogene TRBV3-2) and TRBJ2-7; 14 bases match TRBD2. The V segment lost 4 bases and the J segment 2 bases; nucleotides outside the gene matches: 1. The CDR3 has 15 amino acids. In germline, CDR1 is LGHDT, CDR2 YNNKEL (reference sequence). This CDR3 is CASSPGLAGAYEQYF. The CDR3 DNA is TGTGCCAGCAGCCCGGGACTAGCGGGGGCCTACGAGCAGTACTTC.

The table lists this clone with a count of one. CDR3 DNA sequence: TGTGCCAGCAGTGAGCCCAGGGACTATGGCTACACCTTC. Translating gives CASSEPRDYGYTF. The chain uses TRBV25-1 and TRBJ1-2; possibly TRBD1 for D (5 bases). Germline V gives CDR1 MGHDK, CDR2 SYGVNS. There are 13 residues in the CDR3. V was cut by 3 bases and J by 3 bases, with 8 bases left in between.

V usage is TRBV24-1 and J usage is TRBJ2-1; D uncertain. The germline V and J ends were trimmed by 1 base and 4 bases, with 13 bases remaining between them. Germline V gene data show CDR1 as KGHDR and CDR2 as SFDVKD. The CDR3 consists of 16 residues. CDR3 region: CATSDFNTDTYNEQFF. Here the CDR3 DNA reads TGTGCCACCAGTGATTTTAATACAGATACTTACAATGAGCAGTTCTTC.

The rearrangement joins TRBV4-1 to TRBJ1-2; D perhaps matches TRBD1 (5 bases). The CDR3 loop spans 15 amino acids. V was trimmed by 4 bases and J by 7 bases, leaving 19 bases between them. Germline CDR1 reads MGHRA; CDR2 reads YSYEKL. Written as DNA, the CDR3 is TGCGCCAGCAGCCTCGAAACAGGATTTGGCGGTGGCTACACCTTC. Its translation is CASSLETGFGGGYTF.

V and J are TRBV19 and TRBJ1-1; the D gene is possibly TRBD1 (6 bases). CDR1 LNHDA and CDR2 SQIVND come from the germline V gene (reference sequence). V gave up 5 bases and J gave up 2 bases, with 15 bases separating them. The CDR3 is 15 amino acids. This CDR3 is CASSPFPGDNTEAFF. The CDR3 DNA is TGTGCCAGTAGTCCCTTCCCAGGGGACAACACTGAAGCTTTCTTT. Looking up the rest from reference TRBV19 and TRBJ1-1 gives the full variable domain: DGGITQSPKYLFRKEGQNVTLSCEQNLNHDAMYWYRQDPGQGLRLIYYSQIVNDFQKGDIAEGYSVSREKKESFPLTVTSAQKNPTAFYLCASSPFPGDNTEAFFGQGTRLTVV.

The chain employs TRBV9 and TRBJ1-1; D is unclear. The V and J ends lost 4 bases and 5 bases respectively, with 12 bases between them. Germline V gene data show CDR1 as SGDLS and CDR2 as YYNGEE. The CDR3 runs to 13 residues. The CDR3, as DNA: TGTGCCAGCAGCCCCCCCCTCGGGACTGAAGCTTTCTTT. Protein: CASSPPLGTEAFF.

The rearrangement uses TRBV4-1 and TRBJ1-2; D perhaps matches TRBD1 (5 bases). V was trimmed by 0 bases and J by 7 bases, leaving 12 bases between them. CDR1 is MGHRA and CDR2 is YSYEKL in the germline V gene. The CDR3 runs 14 residues. CDR3 sequence: CASSQDQGWSGYTF. The CDR3 coding sequence is TGCGCCAGCAGCCAAGATCAGGGCTGGAGTGGCTACACCTTC.

This sequence joins TRBV30 and TRBJ2-7, with 11 nucleotides matching TRBD2. The CDR3 totals 13 residues. The germline gives CDR1 GTSNPN, CDR2 SVGIG (reference sequence). The J segment lost 5 bases and the V segment lost 5 bases, leaving 5 bases of the junction unmatched. CDR3 loop: CAWSTSGSHEQYF. The CDR3 region has the DNA TGTGCCTGGTCCACTAGCGGGAGCCACGAGCAGTACTTC.

The CDR3, as DNA: TGTGCCAGCAGCTACCTAACAGGGGACGGAACCTACGAGCAGTACTTC. This encodes CASSYLTGDGTYEQYF. The gene calls are TRBV11-2 and TRBJ2-7; TRBD1 aligns across 7 bases. V lost 4 bases, J lost 2 bases, and 11 bases stayed unmatched. Per germline, CDR1 SGHAT and CDR2 FQNNGV. The CDR3 totals 16 residues.

The chain combines TRBV19 with TRBJ1-4, with D possibly TRBD1 on 5 matching bases. Germline-derived CDR1 and CDR2 are LNHDA and SQIVND (reference sequence). The V end lost 6 bases, the J end lost 7 bases, and 18 bases lay between the germline ends. The CDR3 runs 15 residues. CDR3 in DNA: TGTGCCAGTAGGCTGGGGCCCGCGAGTTTTGAAAAACTGTTTTTT. This gives the protein CASRLGPASFEKLFF. Full variable domain (outside the CDR3, taken from reference TRBV19 and TRBJ1-4): DGGITQSPKYLFRKEGQNVTLSCEQNLNHDAMYWYRQDPGQGLRLIYYSQIVNDFQKGDIAEGYSVSREKKESFPLTVTSAQKNPTAFYLCASRLGPASFEKLFFGSGTQLSVL.

V is TRBV7-9 and J is TRBJ2-3; 7 bases map to TRBD2. Germline CDR1 reads SEHNR; CDR2 reads FQNEAQ (reference sequence). The CDR3 has 16 residues. The V and J ends lost 0 bases and 3 bases, in that order; junction bases with no gene match: 6. The CDR3 is CASSLATGGMTDTQYF. The CDR3 bases are TGTGCCAGCAGCTTAGCGACGGGAGGAATGACAGATACGCAGTATTTT. Using reference TRBV7-9 and TRBJ2-3 for the parts outside the CDR3, the full variable domain is DTGVSQNPRHKITKRGQNVTFRCDPISEHNRLYWYRQTLGQGPEFLTYFQNEAQLEKSRLLSDRFSAERPKGSFSTLEIQRTEQGDSAMYLCASSLATGGMTDTQYFGPGTRLTVL.

CDR3 sequence: CASSLISGGTGGETQYF. The CDR3, as DNA: TGCGCCAGCAGCTTGATTAGCGGGGGAACTGGAGGAGAGACCCAGTACTTC. V and J are TRBV5-1 and TRBJ2-5; 9 bases map to TRBD2. Trimming cost V 1 base and J 4 bases; bases outside gene matches: 11. Per the germline V gene, CDR1 is SGHRS and CDR2 is YFSETQ. There are 17 residues in the CDR3.

The V and J genes are TRBV28 and TRBJ2-5; the D is unclear. V shed 3 bases and J shed 1 base, with 12 bases lying between them. The CDR3 is 15 residues long. CDR1 MDHEN and CDR2 SYDVKM come from the germline V gene. This CDR3 reads CASSLGSLSQETQYF. The DNA for the CDR3 is TGTGCCAGCAGTTTGGGCAGTTTAAGCCAAGAGACCCAGTACTTC.

The chain has TRBV27 and TRBJ2-7; D gene uncertain. Germline CDR1 MNHEY, CDR2 SMNVEV (reference sequence). V was pared by 1 base and J by 2 bases, with 9 bases between. This CDR3 is 14 amino acids long. The CDR3 is CASSLWAGAYEQYF. DNA for the CDR3: TGTGCCAGCAGTTTATGGGCAGGTGCCTACGAGCAGTACTTC.

The chain has TRBV18 and TRBJ2-3; D call uncertain. V gave up 0 bases and J gave up 3 bases, with 7 bases separating them. The CDR3 length is 14 residues. Germline lookup yields CDR1 KGHSH and CDR2 LQKENI. CDR3 in DNA: TGTGCCAGCTCACCACCTACTCGGACAGATACGCAGTATTTT. This translates into CASSPPTRTDTQYF. The full variable domain, its missing parts supplied by reference TRBV18 and TRBJ2-3, is NAGVMQNPRHLVRRRGQEARLRCSPMKGHSHVYWYRQLPEEGLKFMVYLQKENIIDESGMPKERFSAEFPKEGPSILRIQQVVRGDSAAYFCASSPPTRTDTQYFGPGTRLTVL.

This sequence joins TRBV27 and TRBJ1-1; TRBD1 aligns across 9 bases. In germline, CDR1 is MNHEY, CDR2 SMNVEV (reference sequence). The CDR3 is 14 amino acids. V lost 6 bases and J lost 6; bases outside the gene matches: 8. DNA for the CDR3: TGTGCCAGCAGCTTCGCGAGGGACAGGGCTGAAGCTTTCTTT. The encoded protein is CASSFARDRAEAFF.

The chain links TRBV6-2 or TRBV6-3 to TRBJ2-5; 16 bases fit TRBD2. V dropped 4 bases and J dropped 4; count of bases not matched to a gene: 12. Germline lookup yields CDR1 MNHEY and CDR2 SVGEGT. The CDR3 totals 19 residues. CDR3 bases: TGTGCCAGCAGTTCCTTCACCGGGACTAGCGGGGGGGCCGTAGAGACCCAGTACTTC. It encodes CASSSFTGTSGGAVETQYF.

The chain links TRBV9 to TRBJ2-2; D gene ambiguous. V was cut by 3 bases and J by 6 bases, with 15 bases left in between. Germline V lookup: CDR1 SGDLS, CDR2 YYNGEE. The CDR3 runs 15 residues. The CDR3 coding sequence is TGTGCCAGCAGCGGTTCGCCGAGTCGTCCCGGGGAGCTGTTTTTT. The encoded protein is CASSGSPSRPGELFF.

This chain connects TRBV4-1 to TRBJ1-6; 7 positions match TRBD1. CDR3 length: 16 amino acids. Germline V lookup: CDR1 MGHRA, CDR2 YSYEKL. Germline trimming cut 3 bases from V and 8 bases from J; bases unmatched to any gene: 10. CDR3 coding DNA: TGCGCCAGCAGCCATATAGACAGGGTCCGGTATTCACCCCTCCACTTT. Translated, it gives CASSHIDRVRYSPLHF.

V and J are TRBV9 and TRBJ2-7; 8 bases align to TRBD2. The CDR3 runs to 15 residues. Looked up from germline, CDR1 is SGDLS and CDR2 is YYNGEE. V lost 4 bases to trimming and J lost 0 bases; unmatched junction nucleotides: 6. CDR3 nucleotides: TGTGCCAGCAGCTTGACTAGCGTCAGCTCCTACGAGCAGTACTTC. Translation: CASSLTSVSSYEQYF.

CDR3 DNA sequence: TGTGCCAGCAGCCGGACTGACTCTCGCACAGATACGCAGTATTTT. Translated: CASSRTDSRTDTQYF. The chain uses TRBV7-2 and TRBJ2-3, with a tentative D call TRBD2 (5 bases). This CDR3 region has 15 residues. Trimming shortened V by 5 bases and J by 1 base, and 13 bases separated the two germline ends. Germline V gene sequence: CDR1 SGHTA, CDR2 FQGNSA. Supplemented by reference TRBV7-2 and TRBJ2-3, the full variable domain reads GAGVSQSPSNKVTEKGKDVELRCDPISGHTALYWYRQSLGQGLEFLIYFQGNSAPDKSGLPSDRFSAERTGGSVSTLTIQRTQQEDSAVYLCASSRTDSRTDTQYFGPGTRLTVL.